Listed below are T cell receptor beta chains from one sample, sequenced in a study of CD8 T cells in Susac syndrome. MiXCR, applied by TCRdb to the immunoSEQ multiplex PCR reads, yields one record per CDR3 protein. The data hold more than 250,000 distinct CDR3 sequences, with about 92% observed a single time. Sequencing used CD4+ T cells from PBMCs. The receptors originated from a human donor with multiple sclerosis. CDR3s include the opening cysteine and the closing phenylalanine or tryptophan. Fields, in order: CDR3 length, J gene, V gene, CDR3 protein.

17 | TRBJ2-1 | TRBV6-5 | CASSYLRAGGAYNEQFF
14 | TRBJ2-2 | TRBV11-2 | CASSVTSNTGELFF
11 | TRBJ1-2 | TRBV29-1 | CSADRNYGYTF
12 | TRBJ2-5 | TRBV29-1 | CSGVQGEETQYF
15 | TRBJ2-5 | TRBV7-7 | CASSLGTAYQETQYF
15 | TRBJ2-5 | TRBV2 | CASSGGQGGWETQYF
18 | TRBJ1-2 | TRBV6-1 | CASHDDTSATRGGYGYTF
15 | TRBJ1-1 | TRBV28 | CASVPGTGFITEAFF
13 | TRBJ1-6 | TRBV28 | CASSSGLYSPLHF
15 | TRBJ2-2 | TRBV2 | CASSGHGTGAGELFF
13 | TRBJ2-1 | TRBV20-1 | CSATGTSNNEQFF
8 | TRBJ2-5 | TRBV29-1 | CSVEGRYF
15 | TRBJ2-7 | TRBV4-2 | CASSQDHTGAYEQYF
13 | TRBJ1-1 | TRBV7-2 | CASTNPRPTEAFF
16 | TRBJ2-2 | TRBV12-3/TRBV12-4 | CASSSGQGARTGELFF
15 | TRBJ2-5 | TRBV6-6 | CASSYPAGAGETQYF
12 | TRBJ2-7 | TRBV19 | CASSQGPYEQYF
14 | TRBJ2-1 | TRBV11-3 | CASSLDRVAGEQFF
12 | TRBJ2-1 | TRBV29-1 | CSVSGGPNEQFF
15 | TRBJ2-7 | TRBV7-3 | CASSLTGGFAYEQYF
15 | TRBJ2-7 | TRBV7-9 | CASSLQVAASYEQYF
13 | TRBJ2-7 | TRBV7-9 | CASSLILGHEQYF